This TCR beta chain derives from a study of OX40 agonist ivuxolimab in advanced cancers. TCRdb's copy holds only in-frame clones and misses some; the assay was immunoSEQ multiplex PCR. The sample contains some 44,000 clones, approximately 80% of which appear only once. Trimming took 3 bases from V and 5 from J, leaving 11 bases between them. From germline, CDR1 is GTSNPN and CDR2 SVGIG (reference sequence). The CDR3 has 14 amino acids. The TCR was taken from an adult with an advanced solid tumor such as melanoma, head and neck, liver or kidney cancer. The J gene is TRBJ1-6, the V gene TRBV30; D ambiguous. This specimen consisted of CD4+ or CD8+ T cells sorted from blood, obtained in a trial of the OX40 agonist ivuxolimab. The CDR3 DNA sequence: TGTGCCTGGAGCTTGGCGTTGAATAATTCACCCCTCCACTTT. It is translated as CAWSLALNNSPLHF.